In this sample, the clone carrying this T cell receptor beta chain turned up many times. Its target is unknown. TCRdb re-derived calls from the reads in MiXCR, one entry per CDR3 protein. Found here are more than 400,000 distinct CDR3 sequences, more than 25% of them singletons; the top ten hold 13%. The data originate from a study of T cell repertoires in cytomegalovirus infection. Overall study: Public TCR beta signatures provided an indication of both CMV infection and a matching HLA type. Study-level findings and limits: The cumulative frequency of public TCR beta families distinguished individuals who carried CMV together with the relevant HLA.

CDR1 SGHTA and CDR2 FQGNSA come from the germline V gene. V lost 1 base and J 8 bases, leaving 19 bases between the germline ends. CDR3 length: 16 amino acids. Sequencing was done on a sample of PBMCs. V gene TRBV7-2 combines with J gene TRBJ2-3; D gene ambiguous. The sequence came from a human donor in good health (CMV status not recorded). Some clones in this sample may be carry-over from other donors' samples. CDR3 residues: CASSLVGLDPSRTQYF. CDR3 coding DNA: TGTGCCAGCAGCTTAGTTGGTTTGGACCCCAGTCGTACGCAGTATTTT.